The 6 T cell receptor beta chains below all came from one sample that was sequenced in a study of cytomegalovirus exposure and HLA in healthy donors. PCR employed 60 Vbeta and 13 Jbeta primers. TCRdb's copy holds only in-frame clones and misses some; the assay was immunoSEQ multiplex PCR. This table holds roughly 160,000 clones, 77% found once. Sequencing input: PBMCs. These receptors all come from a woman in her twenties or thirties in good health and CMV-seronegative.

The genes are TRBV9 and TRBJ1-2; TRBD1 might be the D (5 bases). Per germline, CDR1 SGDLS and CDR2 YYNGEE. Trimming stripped 4 bases from V and 4 bases from J, with 11 bases between. The CDR3 runs 13 residues. In DNA form, the CDR3 reads TGTGCCAGCAGCCCTCGACAGACCTATGGCTACACCTTC. It specifies CASSPRQTYGYTF.

CDR3 sequence reads: CASSLGAGGPTDTQYF. The CDR3 DNA reads TGTGCCAGCAGTTTAGGAGCGGGAGGCCCCACAGATACGCAGTATTTT. This chain uses TRBV27 with TRBJ2-3; 9 nucleotides match TRBD2. The V segment lost 2 bases and the J segment 2 bases; nucleotides outside the gene matches: 5. Germline V gives CDR1 MNHEY, CDR2 SMNVEV (reference sequence). The CDR3 contains 16 residues.

This chain joins TRBV15 and TRBJ2-7; D uncertain. The CDR3 spans 13 residues. V lost 6 bases and J lost 6, with 15 bases in between. The germline V gene has CDR1 LNHNV and CDR2 YYDKDF (reference sequence). CDR3 loop: CATSSLAVGEQYF. CDR3 coding DNA: TGTGCCACCAGTTCTCTCGCGGTGGGCGAGCAGTACTTC.

The chain couples TRBV7-9 to TRBJ2-5, with 8 bases aligning to TRBD1. CDR3 length equals 14 residues. CDR1 is SEHNR, CDR2 FQNEAQ, per germline (reference sequence). With V trimmed by 1 base and J by 2 bases, 0 bases remained unmatched. The CDR3 here is CASSLGQGQETQYF. Written as DNA, the CDR3 is TGTGCCAGCAGCTTAGGACAGGGGCAAGAGACCCAGTACTTC.

The chain has TRBV28 and TRBJ1-5; TRBD1 might be the D (6 bases). The ends were cut back, 6 bases at V and 3 bases at J, with 15 bases in the middle. Germline V gene data show CDR1 as MDHEN and CDR2 as SYDVKM. The CDR3 is 15 residues long. CDR3 nucleotide sequence: TGTGCCAGCAGAATAGGAGCGGGGGCCAATCAGCCCCAGCATTTT. It yields the protein CASRIGAGANQPQHF.

This chain uses TRBV29-1 with TRBJ1-4; maybe TRBD1 (6 bases). V shed 6 bases and J shed 8 bases, with 16 bases lying between them. CDR3 length: 13 amino acids. Germline V gene lookup returns CDR1 SQVTM and CDR2 ANQGSEA. CDR3 DNA: TGCAGCGTGGGGGACACTTTAGACGAAAAACTGTTTTTT. Its translation: CSVGDTLDEKLFF. Combining the CDR3 with reference TRBV29-1 and TRBJ1-4 gives the whole variable domain SAVISQKPSRDICQRGTSLTIQCQVDSQVTMMFWYRQQPGQSLTLIATANQGSEATYESGFVIDKFPISRPNLTFSTLTVSNMSPEDSSIYLCSVGDTLDEKLFFGSGTQLSVL.